Presented here are 2 T cell receptor beta chains from one specimen sequenced in a study of T-cell memory formation after mild COVID-19. A single record per CDR3 protein comes from TCRdb applying MiXCR to the 5' RACE reads. The sample holds fewer than 250,000 distinct CDR3 sequences, about 11% seen once. Sequencing was performed on PBMCs or a T cell subset sorted from them (not recorded which). These receptors all stem from a man between 18 and 29 years old who had mild COVID-19 (a few samples of this study predate the infection). Cell type and time point are not known.

V is TRBV5-1 and J is TRBJ1-2; 7 bases match TRBD1. V shed 0 bases, J shed 4 bases, and the junction held 6 bases outside the gene matches. Looked up from germline, CDR1 is SGHRS and CDR2 is YFSETQ. The CDR3 runs 15 residues. The CDR3 DNA follows: TGCGCCAGCAGCTTGGGGGAACAGGGGTTCTATGGCTACACCTTC. It specifies CASSLGEQGFYGYTF.

This sequence joins TRBV6-6 and TRBJ2-4, with TRBD1 identical over 8 bases. The V gene end was trimmed by 3 bases and the J gene end by 3 bases; junction bases not matched to a gene: 10. This CDR3 is built from 17 residues. From germline, CDR1 is MNHNY and CDR2 SVGAGI (reference sequence). The DNA for the CDR3 is TGTGCCAGCAGTTATTATCAGGGGGCACGGGGCAAAAACATTCAGTACTTC. As protein: CASSYYQGARGKNIQYF.